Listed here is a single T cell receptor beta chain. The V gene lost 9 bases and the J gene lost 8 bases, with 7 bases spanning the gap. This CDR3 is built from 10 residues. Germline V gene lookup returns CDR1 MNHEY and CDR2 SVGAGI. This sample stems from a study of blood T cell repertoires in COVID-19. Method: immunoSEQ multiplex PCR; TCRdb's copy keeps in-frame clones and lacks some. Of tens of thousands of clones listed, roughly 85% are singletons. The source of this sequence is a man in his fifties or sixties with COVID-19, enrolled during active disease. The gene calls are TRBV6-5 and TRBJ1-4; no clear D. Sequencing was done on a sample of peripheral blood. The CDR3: CASGEEKLFF. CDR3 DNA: TGTGCCAGTGGGGAGGAAAAACTGTTTTTT.